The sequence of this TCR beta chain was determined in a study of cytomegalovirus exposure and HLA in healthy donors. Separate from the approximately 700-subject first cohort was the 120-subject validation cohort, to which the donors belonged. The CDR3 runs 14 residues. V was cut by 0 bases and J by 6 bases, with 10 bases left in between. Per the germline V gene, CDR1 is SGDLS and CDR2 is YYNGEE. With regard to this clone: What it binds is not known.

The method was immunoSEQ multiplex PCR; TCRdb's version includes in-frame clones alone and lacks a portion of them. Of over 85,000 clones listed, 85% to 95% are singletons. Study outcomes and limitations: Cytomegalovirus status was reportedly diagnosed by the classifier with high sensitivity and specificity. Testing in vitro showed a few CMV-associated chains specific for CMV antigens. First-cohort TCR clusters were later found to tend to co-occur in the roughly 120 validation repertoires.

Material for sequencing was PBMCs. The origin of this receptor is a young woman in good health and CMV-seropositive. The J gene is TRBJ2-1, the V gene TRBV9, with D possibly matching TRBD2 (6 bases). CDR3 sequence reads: CASSVAARGNEQFF. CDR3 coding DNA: TGTGCCAGCAGCGTAGCGGCGCGGGGCAATGAGCAGTTCTTC.